Presented here are 3 T cell receptor beta chains from one specimen sequenced in a study of cytomegalovirus exposure and HLA in healthy donors. The PCR contained 60 Vbeta and 13 Jbeta primers. The protocol was immunoSEQ multiplex PCR, while the TCRdb copy is restricted to in-frame clones and leaves out a portion. The sample includes about 210,000 clones, around 90% seen only once; the top ten take 1.1%. The sequenced sample was PBMCs. These receptors were taken from a boy younger than 10 in good health and CMV-seronegative.

The V call is TRBV18, the J call TRBJ2-3, with D unresolved. Trimming removed 2 bases from V and 0 bases from J, with 3 bases in between. The CDR3 covers 13 residues. Germline assignment: CDR1 KGHSH and CDR2 LQKENI. CDR3 region: CASSPTSTDTQYF. DNA of the CDR3: TGTGCCAGCTCACCAACTAGCACAGATACGCAGTATTTT. The variable domain in full, completed from reference TRBV18 and TRBJ2-3, reads NAGVMQNPRHLVRRRGQEARLRCSPMKGHSHVYWYRQLPEEGLKFMVYLQKENIIDESGMPKERFSAEFPKEGPSILRIQQVVRGDSAAYFCASSPTSTDTQYFGPGTRLTVL.

The V and J genes are TRBV7-2 and TRBJ2-7; no firm D call. The CDR3 loop spans 13 amino acids. V shed 1 base and J shed 5 bases, with 9 bases lying between them. Germline assignment: CDR1 SGHTA and CDR2 FQGNSA. The CDR3, as DNA: TGTGCCAGCAGCTTAGTCGGTCGAAACGAGCAGTACTTC. Protein: CASSLVGRNEQYF.

V gene TRBV27 combines with J gene TRBJ2-1, with 10 bases that match TRBD2. V lost 2 bases to trimming and J lost 10 bases; unmatched junction nucleotides: 14. CDR1 and CDR2 from the germline V gene are MNHEY and SMNVEV (reference sequence). There are 17 residues in the CDR3. The CDR3 DNA follows: TGTGCCAGCAGTTTAGGGGCCCGGAGCGGGAGGGCCGGGGAGCAGTTCTTC. Translated: CASSLGARSGRAGEQFF.